This TCR beta chain was captured by sequencing in a study of blood T cell repertoires in COVID-19 (dated by TCRdb to about 2020). With respect to the entire study: Samples from collaborators originated in the United States, Italy and Spain and spanned both the acute and convalescent phases of COVID-19. Where available, HLA class I and class II types were taken from metadata supplied by the sample provider and were not determined by assay-based typing. The repertoires were released in a freely available public database meant as a resource for research on the immune response to SARS-CoV-2. The prospective study material was composed of cDNA or gDNA derived from T cells, B-cell-depleted T cells, or PBMCs. The dataset comprised deeply sampled blood TCRbeta repertoires from subjects exposed to, actively infected with, or recovered from COVID-19. The samples were drawn from the first 160 participants of the ongoing ImmuneRACE study and from some 1,300 subjects provided by 6 global collaborators. Nearly every sample came with metadata listing a de-identified subject ID, COVID-19 status, age in years and sex. Study-wide conclusions, independent of this receptor: The quantity of clinical and demographic metadata differed by source and by participant and was supplied without curation.

The CDR3 starts with the cysteine, ends with the phenylalanine, and has 13 residues. Only the CDR3 region is kept as DNA, spanning 39 bases read in frame from base 1. For this chain, trimming is 4 bases at the V end and 9 bases at the J end, and the number of junction bases without a gene match is 4. The immunoSEQ Assay, a bias-controlled multiplex PCR, was used to amplify TCRbeta CDR3 regions from genomic DNA. The study's own analysis went as follows. The number of nucleated cells in each sample was estimated from the amplification of reference gene primers within the assay. To quantify the absolute abundance of each unique TCRbeta CDR3 rearrangement, sequence reads were collapsed and filtered. For each sample, productive Simpson clonality was calculated as the square root of Simpson's diversity index across productive rearrangements. TCRdb carries this immuneACCESS record with in-frame sequences only. Its versions omit some clonotypes, under half of them owing to an unresolved V gene in the studies checked, with the rest unexplained. V, J and clone size reflect that table, while D and trimming were determined from the DNA. The sample table contains about 160,000 clones; only one count was recorded for about 92% of them. Together, the top ten hold 4.8% of the sample.

At one collaborating source in Seattle, patients were enrolled during active infection and were followed longitudinally through the course of disease. Collaborating institutions collected whole blood in K2EDTA tubes following their own protocols. For TCRbeta analysis, collaborator samples were shipped as frozen whole blood, as isolated PBMCs, or as DNA extracted from either sample type. A word on this clone: This receptor's antigen is unknown. No clone much larger than this one lies a single base away; base qualities are absent.

The chain employs TRBV12-3 or TRBV12-4 and TRBJ2-1; the central 9 bases match TRBD1. Sequencing was performed on peripheral blood. This receptor was taken from a man aged 25-45 years with COVID-19, enrolled during active disease. DNA sequence: TGTGCCAGCAGTTCTAGACAGGGGGGTGAGCAGTTCTTC. It codes for CASSSRQGGEQFF.